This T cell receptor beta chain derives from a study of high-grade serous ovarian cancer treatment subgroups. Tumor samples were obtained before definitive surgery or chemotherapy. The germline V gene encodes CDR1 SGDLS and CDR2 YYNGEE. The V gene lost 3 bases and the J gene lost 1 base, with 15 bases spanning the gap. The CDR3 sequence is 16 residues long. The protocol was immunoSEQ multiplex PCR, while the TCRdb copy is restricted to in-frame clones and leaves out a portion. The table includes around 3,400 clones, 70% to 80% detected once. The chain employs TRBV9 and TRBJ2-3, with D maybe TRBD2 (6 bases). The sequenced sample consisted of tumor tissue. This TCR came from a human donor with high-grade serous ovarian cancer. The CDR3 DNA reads TGTGCCAGCAGCGCTAGCGTGCACCTTGGCACAGATACGCAGTATTTT. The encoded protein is CASSASVHLGTDTQYF.